Following are 25 T cell receptor beta chains from one sample sequenced in a study of OX40 agonist ivuxolimab in advanced cancers. Produced via immunoSEQ multiplex PCR; TCRdb's table is partial and in-frame only. The repertoire consists of 15,000 or so clones, with over 75% occurring once and the leading ten covering about 25%. Specimen: CD4+ or CD8+ T cells sorted from blood, collected in a trial of the OX40 agonist ivuxolimab. The receptors shown here come from an adult with an advanced solid tumor such as melanoma, head and neck, liver or kidney cancer.

The rearrangement uses TRBV5-6 and TRBJ2-7; tentative D call: TRBD2 (5 bases). Germline V gives CDR1 SGHDT, CDR2 YYEEEE. The V end lost 4 bases, the J end lost 3 bases, and 17 bases lay between the germline ends. The CDR3 length is 15 residues. CDR3 sequence: CASSPSGDGIYEQYF. The CDR3 DNA is TGTGCCAGCAGCCCCTCCGGAGACGGGATCTACGAGCAGTACTTC.

The rearrangement uses TRBV7-3 and TRBJ2-7; D gene ambiguous. This CDR3 has 13 residues. CDR1 and CDR2 (germline): SGHTA, FQGTGA. V gave up 3 bases and J gave up 4 bases, with 10 bases separating them. The CDR3 loop reads CASSFWAGYEQYF. CDR3 sequence (DNA): TGTGCCAGCAGCTTTTGGGCTGGGTACGAGCAGTACTTC.

The V and J genes are TRBV21-1 and TRBJ2-2; no DNA check was done on the table's D call, TRBD2. TRBV21-1 is shown as a pseudogene. This CDR3 has 18 amino acids. The CDR3 loop is CASSKVAGSGEWTGELFF. CDR3 coding DNA: TGTGCCAGCAGCAAAGTTGCGGGTTCCGGGGAATGGACCGGGGAGCTGTTTTTT.

The rearrangement joins TRBV7-9 to TRBJ2-2, with 15 bases aligning to TRBD2. V dropped 5 bases and J dropped 4; count of bases not matched to a gene: 8. Per the germline V gene, CDR1 is SEHNR and CDR2 is FQNEAQ (reference sequence). CDR3 length: 18 residues. The CDR3 DNA reads TGTGCCAGCAGCGAAGGACTAGCGGGGGGGCCCGTCACCGGGGAGCTGTTTTTT. This sequence encodes CASSEGLAGGPVTGELFF.

The chain couples TRBV5-1 to TRBJ2-1, with D uncertain. The ends were cut back, 0 bases at V and 0 bases at J, with 7 bases in the middle. There are 15 residues in the CDR3. Germline CDR1 reads SGHRS; CDR2 reads YFSETQ. The CDR3, as DNA: TGCGCCAGCAGCTTGGGGTCAGTCTCCTACAATGAGCAGTTCTTC. Protein product: CASSLGSVSYNEQFF.

The chain uses TRBV15 and TRBJ1-3; D call uncertain. The CDR3 extends over 13 amino acids. V shed 9 bases and J shed 4 bases, with 13 bases lying between them. Germline-derived CDR1 and CDR2 are LNHNV and YYDKDF (reference sequence). The CDR3 is CATKRRLGNTIYF. For the CDR3, the DNA is TGTGCCACGAAGAGAAGGCTAGGAAACACCATATATTTT. The full variable domain, with the rest looked up from reference TRBV15 and TRBJ1-3, is DAMVIQNPRYQVTQFGKPVTLSCSQTLNHNVMYWYQQKSSQAPKLLFHYYDKDFNNEADTPDNFQSRRPNTSFCFLDIRSPGLGDTAMYLCATKRRLGNTIYFGEGSWLTVV.

The rearrangement links TRBV9 to TRBJ1-2; 8 nucleotides line up with TRBD1. The J segment lost 4 bases and the V segment lost 3 bases, leaving 17 bases of the junction unmatched. CDR1 and CDR2 from the germline V gene are SGDLS and YYNGEE. The CDR3 loop spans 18 amino acids. DNA for the CDR3: TGTGCCAGCAGCGCCGATCAACATCAGGGGGCTTTTAGCTATGGCTACACCTTC. As protein: CASSADQHQGAFSYGYTF.

The rearrangement uses TRBV15 and TRBJ2-7; 11 nucleotides match TRBD1. Germline lookup yields CDR1 LNHNV and CDR2 YYDKDF (reference sequence). The length of the CDR3 is 14 residues. J gave up 2 bases and V 7 bases, and 4 bases lay outside the gene matches. The CDR3 bases are TGTGCCACCACCCCGGGACAGGGGGCCTACGAGCAGTACTTC. It specifies CATTPGQGAYEQYF.

The chain uses TRBV27 and TRBJ1-1; the D gene is possibly TRBD1 (6 bases). Trimming removed 3 bases from V and 3 bases from J, with 11 bases in between. The CDR3 has 14 residues. Germline loops: CDR1 MNHEY, CDR2 SMNVEV (reference sequence). In DNA, the CDR3 is TGTGCCAGCAGTTTGGGAGGGGGGTACACTGAAGCTTTCTTT. Translation gives CASSLGGGYTEAFF.

The chain carries TRBV9 and TRBJ2-7; unclear D gene. This CDR3 is built from 13 residues. V was cut by 4 bases and J by 0 bases, with 8 bases left in between. The germline V gene encodes CDR1 SGDLS and CDR2 YYNGEE. This CDR3 is CASSPSFSYEQYF. For the CDR3, the DNA is TGTGCCAGCAGCCCGAGCTTCTCCTACGAGCAGTACTTC.

The V and J genes are TRBV10-3 and TRBJ1-2, with D tentatively TRBD1 (6 bases). Trimming left V 5 bases short and J 2 bases short, with 9 bases between. Germline-derived CDR1 and CDR2 are ENHRY and SYGVKD. The CDR3 spans 13 residues. The CDR3 is CAISNRENYGYTF. The CDR3 DNA sequence: TGTGCCATCAGTAACAGGGAAAACTATGGCTACACCTTC.

V and J are TRBV5-1 and TRBJ2-7; 9 nucleotides match TRBD1. Germline assignment: CDR1 SGHRS and CDR2 YFSETQ. The CDR3 spans 15 residues. Germline trimming cut 0 bases from V and 4 bases from J; bases unmatched to any gene: 5. CDR3 loop: CASSLAVQGAYEQYF. DNA for the CDR3: TGCGCCAGCAGCTTGGCCGTACAGGGGGCGTACGAGCAGTACTTC.

This chain joins TRBV6-5 and TRBJ2-6; D not resolved. From germline, CDR1 is MNHEY and CDR2 SVGAGI. Trimming stripped 1 base from V and 4 bases from J, with 8 bases between. This CDR3 has 15 amino acids. The CDR3 bases are TGTGCCAGCAGTTACTATGGGAACGGGGCCAACGTCCTGACTTTC. Its translation is CASSYYGNGANVLTF.

The chain combines TRBV7-2 with TRBJ2-7; D is uncertain. From germline, CDR1 is SGHTA and CDR2 FQGNSA. V lost 0 bases to trimming and J lost 4 bases, with 13 bases between them. This CDR3 comprises 15 residues. CDR3 region: CASSLAPAAGYEQYF. CDR3 bases: TGTGCCAGCAGCTTAGCGCCGGCGGCCGGATACGAGCAGTACTTC.

Points on this clone: Different DNA sequences within this sample yield the same CDR3. The gene calls are TRBV5-6 and TRBJ2-3, with 8 bases that match TRBD1. Germline V gene sequence: CDR1 SGHDT, CDR2 YYEEEE. The CDR3 runs 14 residues. V lost 2 bases, J lost 4 bases, and 3 bases stayed unmatched. CDR3 in amino acids: CASSFGQGPDTQYF. CDR3 coding DNA: TGTGCCAGCAGCTTCGGACAGGGCCCAGATACGCAGTATTTT. Based on the CDR3 plus reference TRBV5-6 and TRBJ2-3, the full variable domain is DAGVTQSPTHLIKTRGQQVTLRCSPKSGHDTVSWYQQALGQGPQFIFQYYEEEERQRGNFPDRFSGHQFPNYSSELNVNALLLGDSALYLCASSFGQGPDTQYFGPGTRLTVL.

V and J are TRBV7-8 and TRBJ2-2; unclear D gene. The CDR3 runs to 12 residues. Trimming took 1 base from V and 7 from J, leaving 4 bases between them. CDR1 and CDR2 from the germline V gene are SGHVS and FQNEAQ. The CDR3 spells CASSLVRGELFF. CDR3 nucleotide sequence: TGTGCCAGCAGCTTAGTTCGCGGGGAGCTGTTTTTT.

The rearrangement links TRBV13 to TRBJ2-2; TRBD2 matches at 9 bases. V shed 5 bases and J 7 bases; nucleotides not matched to a gene: 11. Germline V CDR1 and CDR2: PRHDT, FYEKMQ (reference sequence). This CDR3 has 16 amino acids. CDR3 DNA: TGTGCCAGCAGCCCACTCACGGGACTAGCTCACGGGGAGCTGTTTTTT. Its protein product is CASSPLTGLAHGELFF.

This rearrangement joins TRBV5-1 to TRBJ2-5; D gene uncertain. V was clipped by 5 bases and J by 3 bases, with 11 bases between them. The CDR3 has 13 residues. Germline V gives CDR1 SGHRS, CDR2 YFSETQ. The CDR3 bases are TGCGCCAGCAGGGCAGTGCTGGAAGAGACCCAGTACTTC. Translation: CASRAVLEETQYF.

The chain is built from TRBV10-3 and TRBJ2-1; 8 nucleotides align to TRBD2. The germline V gene encodes CDR1 ENHRY and CDR2 SYGVKD. J gave up 3 bases and V 11 bases, and 6 bases lay outside the gene matches. The CDR3 runs 13 residues. The CDR3 region is CASLGTSYNEQFF. The CDR3 DNA reads as TGTGCCTCCCTCGGGACTAGCTACAATGAGCAGTTCTTC.

The chain uses TRBV21-1 and TRBJ2-1; the table assigns TRBD2, which was not confirmed against the DNA. TRBV21-1 is described as a pseudogene. This CDR3 is built from 18 residues. The CDR3 sequence is CASRAKISYTNSDNEQFF. Here the CDR3 DNA reads TGTGCCAGCAGAGCGAAGATTAGCTACACCAATTCCGACAATGAGCAGTTCTTC.

The chain is built from TRBV9 and TRBJ1-2; D gene ambiguous. The CDR3 contains 13 residues. From germline, CDR1 is SGDLS and CDR2 YYNGEE. The germline V and J ends were trimmed by 0 bases and 7 bases, with 10 bases remaining between them. CDR3 nucleotides: TGTGCCAGCAGCGTAGGAGGAGGTAGTGGCTACACCTTC. The encoded protein is CASSVGGGSGYTF.

CDR3 region: CATAKSGTIYF. The CDR3 DNA sequence: TGTGCCACCGCGAAATCGGGCACCATATATTTT. J is TRBJ1-3 and V is TRBV6-5; D call uncertain. The CDR3 loop spans 11 amino acids. The germline gives CDR1 MNHEY, CDR2 SVGAGI. Trimming took off 10 bases at V and 9 bases at J, with 13 bases between the two ends.

This clone came up once. The chain combines TRBV9 with TRBJ2-1; possible D gene TRBD2, 7 bases. From germline, CDR1 is SGDLS and CDR2 YYNGEE. This CDR3 comprises 16 residues. With 0 bases removed from V and 5 bases from J, the gap between germline ends came to 15 bases. CDR3 nucleotides: TGTGCCAGCAGCGTAGATGGCGGGGGCCCCGACAATGAGCAGTTCTTC. This codes for CASSVDGGGPDNEQFF.

This chain uses TRBV10-3 with TRBJ1-2; D ambiguous. This CDR3 has 14 amino acids. V was cut by 3 bases and J by 3 bases, with 11 bases left in between. Germline V gene lookup returns CDR1 ENHRY and CDR2 SYGVKD. CDR3 amino acids: CAISDLFPHYGYTF. CDR3 nucleotide sequence: TGTGCCATCAGTGATCTCTTTCCTCACTATGGCTACACCTTC.

Relative to its sample, this clone is medium-sized (0.01 to 0.1%). The chain recombines TRBV9 with TRBJ1-2; no reliable D call. There are 13 residues in the CDR3. V was trimmed by 6 bases and J by 3 bases, leaving 12 bases between them. Germline V gene lookup returns CDR1 SGDLS and CDR2 YYNGEE. The CDR3 sequence is CASTPIWDYGYTF. CDR3 bases: TGTGCCAGCACCCCGATTTGGGACTATGGCTACACCTTC.